The 5 T cell receptor beta chains listed next were all sequenced from one sample in a study of shared clonotypes between healthy human individuals. Profiled with immunoSEQ multiplex PCR; TCRdb holds only in-frame clones, not every one. The sample consists of about 2 million clones, about 95% of them appearing once. Positively selected for CCR7, the CD45RO-negative cells used as naive CD8 cells excluded terminally differentiated effector memory CD45RA+ cells. The sequencing sample was made of naive CD8+ T cells sorted from blood. The receptors were sampled from a man between 18 and 35 years old in good health.

The genes are TRBV10-1 and TRBJ1-5; no reliable D call. Germline V lookup: CDR1 WNHNN, CDR2 SYGVQD (reference sequence). Between the trimmed V and J ends, which lost 0 bases and 3 bases, there was a span of 9 bases. The CDR3 has 15 residues. This CDR3 is CASSESIAHNQPQHF. In DNA form, the CDR3 reads TGCGCCAGCAGTGAGTCGATAGCTCACAATCAGCCCCAGCATTTT.

In DNA, the CDR3 is TGCGCCAGCAGCGCCGCTGAGACAGGTAGCGACGAGCAGTACTTC. This gives the protein CASSAAETGSDEQYF. V is TRBV5-1 and J is TRBJ2-7; possible D gene TRBD1, 6 bases. In germline, CDR1 is SGHRS, CDR2 YFSETQ. The CDR3 sequence is 15 residues long. Trimming took off 4 bases at V and 5 bases at J, with 19 bases between the two ends.

This clone was found once. The chain has TRBV6-1 and TRBJ1-2; D ambiguous. Deletions cut 2 bases from V and 8 bases from J, with 15 bases between. CDR3 length equals 14 residues. CDR1 is MNHNS and CDR2 is SASEGT in the germline V gene. CDR3 nucleotide sequence: TGTGCCAGCAGTGAAATGGAAGGAGGGCCCGGCTACACCTTC. Protein sequence: CASSEMEGGPGYTF.

This clone was recorded once. V usage is TRBV4-3 and J usage is TRBJ2-2; possibly TRBD2 for D (5 bases). CDR3 length equals 14 residues. Trimming cost V 3 bases and J 5 bases, with 10 bases left between them. The germline V gene encodes CDR1 LGHNA and CDR2 YSLEER. CDR3 bases: TGCGCCAGCAGCCAGTACACTAGTACCGGGGAGCTGTTTTTT. Its translation: CASSQYTSTGELFF.

The V gene is TRBV10-2, the J gene TRBJ2-5; 9 bases are a match to TRBD1. With V trimmed by 4 bases and J by 5 bases, 8 bases remained unmatched. CDR3 length equals 15 residues. The germline CDR1 and CDR2 sequences are WSHSY and SAAADI. For the CDR3, the DNA is TGCGCCAGCAGTGGGGACAGGGAAGACGCGGAGACCCAGTACTTC. Translated: CASSGDREDAETQYF.